This entry lists 18 T cell receptor beta chains sequenced from one sample in a study of cytomegalovirus exposure and HLA in healthy donors. Use of 60 Vbeta and 13 Jbeta primers characterized the PCR. TCRdb keeps only in-frame clones here, not all; method: immunoSEQ multiplex PCR. Among about 150,000 clones listed, roughly 67% were seen once. The sample taken for sequencing was PBMCs. Receptors were obtained from a woman between 18 and 30 years old in good health and CMV-seropositive.

This chain links TRBV7-2 with TRBJ1-3, with D possibly TRBD1 on 5 matching bases. The CDR3 length is 16 residues. V shed 5 bases and J shed 0 bases, with 14 bases lying between them. CDR1 is SGHTA and CDR2 is FQGNSA in the germline V gene. CDR3 loop: CASSLQGPSSGNTIYF. CDR3 sequence (DNA): TGTGCCAGCAGCCTCCAGGGCCCGAGCTCTGGAAACACCATATATTTT.

The genes are TRBV7-9 and TRBJ1-6; D perhaps matches TRBD1 (6 bases). This CDR3 has 15 residues. Trimming removed 2 bases from V and 7 bases from J, with 12 bases in between. Germline V gene data show CDR1 as SEHNR and CDR2 as FQNEAQ (reference sequence). CDR3 nucleotide sequence: TGTGCCAGCAGCTTACAAGGACAGCGGAATTCACCCCTCCACTTT. Its translation: CASSLQGQRNSPLHF.

This chain links TRBV18 with TRBJ1-6; 9 bases are a match to TRBD1. CDR1 and CDR2 (germline): KGHSH, LQKENI. This CDR3 region has 15 residues. Trimming removed 2 bases from V and 8 bases from J; junction bases left unmatched: 4. As DNA, the CDR3 is TGTGCCAGCTCACCAAGGACAGGGGTAGATTCACCCCTCCACTTT. Encoded protein: CASSPRTGVDSPLHF.

The chain combines TRBV4-3 with TRBJ2-3, with D possibly TRBD1 on 6 matching bases. The CDR3 runs to 15 residues. Trimming cost V 1 base and J 5 bases, with 13 bases left between them. Germline lookup yields CDR1 LGHNA and CDR2 YSLEER. CDR3 residues: CASSQAGQILDTQYF. The DNA for the CDR3 is TGCGCCAGCAGCCAAGCCGGACAGATTTTAGATACGCAGTATTTT.

The CDR3 DNA is TGCGCCAGCAGCTTGGACCCAGGGGGAAGTGAGACCCAGTACTTC. This gives the protein CASSLDPGGSETQYF. The rearrangement joins TRBV5-1 to TRBJ2-5, with TRBD1 matching over 7 bases. V trimming: 0 bases; J trimming: 5 bases; junction bases outside the gene matches: 7. The CDR3 has 15 amino acids. Germline V gene lookup returns CDR1 SGHRS and CDR2 YFSETQ.

The chain has TRBV6-1 and TRBJ1-5; D is ambiguous. V was clipped by 7 bases and J by 4 bases, with 17 bases between them. The CDR3 is made up of 15 amino acids. Germline-derived CDR1 and CDR2 are MNHNS and SASEGT. The CDR3 region has the DNA TGTGCCAGCATCGAGGGCAGCCCCATTAATCAGCCCCAGCATTTT. Encoded protein: CASIEGSPINQPQHF.

The V call is TRBV4-3, the J call TRBJ1-2; 9 bases align to TRBD1. The CDR3 length is 16 residues. Germline V gene sequence: CDR1 LGHNA, CDR2 YSLEER. J was trimmed by 1 base and V by 1 base; bases with no gene match: 4. The CDR3 coding sequence is TGCGCCAGCAGCCAAGCGGGACAGGGATTTAACTATGGCTACACCTTC. It encodes CASSQAGQGFNYGYTF.

The rearrangement links TRBV10-3 to TRBJ2-7; a possible D gene is TRBD1 (5 bases). Germline V gene lookup returns CDR1 ENHRY and CDR2 SYGVKD. The CDR3 is 14 amino acids. V lost 2 bases and J 3 bases, leaving 11 bases between the germline ends. Here the CDR3 DNA reads TGTGCCATCAGTGAGGGTCAGGGATACTACGAGCAGTACTTC. Its protein product is CAISEGQGYYEQYF.

The chain recombines TRBV19 with TRBJ1-4; 7 bases fit TRBD1. Germline CDR1 and CDR2: LNHDA and SQIVND (reference sequence). This CDR3 contains 17 residues. V shed 2 bases, J shed 4 bases, and the junction held 10 bases outside the gene matches. CDR3: CASSISPGTERNEKLFF. CDR3 coding DNA: TGTGCCAGTAGTATAAGTCCCGGGACAGAGCGTAATGAAAAACTGTTTTTT.

This clone occurred once. The chain links TRBV5-4 to TRBJ1-3, with D possibly TRBD1 on 5 matching bases. CDR3 size: 16 residues. Between the trimmed V and J ends, which lost 3 bases and 0 bases, there was a span of 13 bases. Germline V lookup: CDR1 SGHNT, CDR2 YYREEE (reference sequence). The CDR3 DNA reads TGTGCCAGCAGCTCCTTGACAGACACCTCTGGAAACACCATATATTTT. Translating it yields CASSSLTDTSGNTIYF.

The V and J genes are TRBV27 and TRBJ1-5, with 11 nucleotides matching TRBD1. Germline assignment: CDR1 MNHEY and CDR2 SMNVEV (reference sequence). The V segment lost 6 bases and the J segment 4 bases; nucleotides outside the gene matches: 8. The CDR3 has 16 amino acids. CDR3 sequence (DNA): TGTGCCAGCAGGGAAGGGACAGGGGGAAGAAATCAGCCCCAGCATTTT. The encoded protein is CASREGTGGRNQPQHF.

The chain links TRBV25-1 to TRBJ2-2, with 10 bases matching TRBD2. The germline V gene encodes CDR1 MGHDK and CDR2 SYGVNS. The CDR3 spans 17 residues. Trimming removed 2 bases from V and 5 bases from J; junction bases left unmatched: 8. The CDR3 region is CASSEKAGGPGTGELFF. CDR3 in DNA: TGTGCCAGCAGTGAAAAAGCGGGGGGGCCGGGAACCGGGGAGCTGTTTTTT.

V and J are TRBV11-1 and TRBJ1-4; the D is unclear. The CDR3 is 15 residues long. The germline V gene has CDR1 SGHAT and CDR2 FQDESV (reference sequence). V was trimmed by 2 bases and J by 2 bases, leaving 9 bases between them. CDR3 DNA: TGTGCCAGCAGCTTACTCGCCGGGACTAATGAAAAACTGTTTTTT. It encodes CASSLLAGTNEKLFF.

This chain connects TRBV30 to TRBJ2-5; D unclear. Germline assignment: CDR1 GTSNPN and CDR2 SVGIG (reference sequence). Trimming pared 4 bases from V and 2 bases from J, leaving 8 bases between. The CDR3 length is 12 residues. In DNA form, the CDR3 reads TGTGCCTGGAACGGCAGGCAAGAGACCCAGTACTTC. Protein product: CAWNGRQETQYF.

J is TRBJ1-3 and V is TRBV27, with D possibly matching TRBD1 (6 bases). The CDR3 is 15 amino acids. Germline V gives CDR1 MNHEY, CDR2 SMNVEV (reference sequence). With 8 bases removed from V and 2 bases from J, the gap between germline ends came to 16 bases. CDR3 in amino acids: CASADGGHPGNTIYF. CDR3 coding DNA: TGTGCCAGCGCAGATGGGGGACATCCTGGAAACACCATATATTTT.

The chain combines TRBV13 with TRBJ1-3; D remains ambiguous. This CDR3 comprises 16 residues. Trimming removed 0 bases at V and 5 bases at J, with 14 bases between. Germline V gene data show CDR1 as PRHDT and CDR2 as FYEKMQ (reference sequence). The CDR3 bases are TGTGCCAGCAGCTTAGGAGATCGAGTTACTCGAAACACCATATATTTT. It is translated as CASSLGDRVTRNTIYF.

The chain carries TRBV30 and TRBJ2-7, with D possibly TRBD2 on 6 matching bases. Germline CDR1 reads GTSNPN; CDR2 reads SVGIG (reference sequence). The CDR3 consists of 13 residues. V gave up 2 bases and J gave up 3 bases, with 11 bases separating them. The CDR3 protein is CAWSPLGGYEQYF. In DNA form, the CDR3 reads TGTGCCTGGAGTCCCCTCGGGGGCTACGAGCAGTACTTC.

V and J are TRBV12-5 and TRBJ2-1, with a tentative D call TRBD2 (5 bases). Germline V CDR1 and CDR2: LGHNT, FRNRAP. V lost 6 bases and J lost 0, with 15 bases in between. CDR3 size: 16 residues. CDR3 coding DNA: TGTGCTAGTGGACGACTTGAGGGCAGCTCCTACAATGAGCAGTTCTTC. Translating gives CASGRLEGSSYNEQFF.